This TCR beta chain was sequenced for a study of technical replicates of blood from four donors. Profiling relied on immunoSEQ multiplex PCR, and the TCRdb table lists in-frame clones only, not all of them. The profile shows over 90,000 clones, approximately 96% of them singletons. V was clipped by 2 bases and J by 4 bases; unmatched bases: 11. Per the germline V gene, CDR1 is KGHSH and CDR2 is LQKENI. This CDR3 region has 16 residues. The V gene is TRBV18, the J gene TRBJ2-7; 7 nucleotides match TRBD1. The sequence came from a human donor in good health. The specimen was T cells isolated from PBMCs. The CDR3 DNA reads TGTGCCAGCTCACCAAGTATGGACAGGCCCCCTTACGAGCAGTACTTC. Translation gives CASSPSMDRPPYEQYF.